This entry lists 30 T cell receptor beta chains sequenced from one sample in a study of blood T cell repertoires in COVID-19. TCRdb's copy holds only in-frame clones and misses some; the assay was immunoSEQ multiplex PCR. There are roughly 86,000 clones in the sample; 85% to 90% occur only once, and 5.1% lies in the top ten. Specimen: peripheral blood. The receptor set was obtained from a man aged 40-49 years with acute or convalescent COVID-19.

This clone was seen a few times. This chain uses TRBV27 with TRBJ1-6, with D perhaps matching TRBD1 (5 bases). CDR1 and CDR2 (germline): MNHEY, SMNVEV (reference sequence). V was shortened by 5 bases and J by 4 bases, with 15 bases between the two germline ends. This CDR3 has 16 residues. The CDR3 DNA reads as TGTGCCAGCAGTAGAGACAGCAGATTTTATAATTCACCCCTCCACTTT. Amino acids: CASSRDSRFYNSPLHF.

This clone occurred once. The germline gene is not matched at one end of the junction; a read error may be the cause. This rearrangement joins TRBV30 to TRBJ2-7; D perhaps matches TRBD2 (5 bases). From germline, CDR1 is GTSNPN and CDR2 SVGIG (reference sequence). This CDR3 comprises 11 residues. The CDR3 DNA is TGTGCCTGGAGTTCCGCGGTGACTACGAGATTC. It yields the protein CAWSSAVTTRF.

The chain uses TRBV19 and TRBJ1-3; unclear D gene. Germline CDR1 is LNHDA and CDR2 is SQIVND (reference sequence). The CDR3 extends over 16 amino acids. Trimming pared 3 bases from V and 1 base from J, leaving 13 bases between. CDR3 loop: CASSIREKGSGNTIYF. CDR3 bases: TGTGCCAGTAGTATCCGGGAGAAGGGATCTGGAAACACCATATATTTT. Full variable domain (rest looked up from reference TRBV19 and TRBJ1-3): DGGITQSPKYLFRKEGQNVTLSCEQNLNHDAMYWYRQDPGQGLRLIYYSQIVNDFQKGDIAEGYSVSREKKESFPLTVTSAQKNPTAFYLCASSIREKGSGNTIYFGEGSWLTVV.

The gene calls are TRBV24-1 and TRBJ2-1; maybe TRBD2 (6 bases). Deletions cut 4 bases from V and 6 bases from J, with 12 bases between. This CDR3 region has 14 residues. Germline lookup yields CDR1 KGHDR and CDR2 SFDVKD. The CDR3 loop reads CATSDPGLTNEQFF. The CDR3 DNA is TGTGCCACCAGTGACCCGGGACTTACCAATGAGCAGTTCTTC.

V gene TRBV9 combines with J gene TRBJ1-2, with D possibly matching TRBD1 (6 bases). This CDR3 spans 15 amino acids. Germline V gene lookup returns CDR1 SGDLS and CDR2 YYNGEE. The germline V and J ends were trimmed by 0 bases and 7 bases, with 16 bases remaining between them. The CDR3 reads CASSVAGGAGAGYTF. The CDR3 region has the DNA TGTGCCAGCAGCGTAGCGGGTGGGGCAGGGGCTGGCTACACCTTC.

The chain links TRBV7-2 to TRBJ1-5; D remains unclear. V shed 2 bases and J shed 1 base, with 12 bases lying between them. CDR3 length equals 16 residues. Germline V gene lookup returns CDR1 SGHTA and CDR2 FQGNSA. CDR3 in DNA: TGTGCCAGCAGCTTACGAGGAGGGTCAAGCAATCAGCCCCAGCATTTT. This codes for CASSLRGGSSNQPQHF.

The chain links TRBV5-1 to TRBJ1-1; D is unresolved. V gave up 3 bases and J gave up 7 bases, with 25 bases separating them. Germline V gene lookup returns CDR1 SGHRS and CDR2 YFSETQ. This CDR3 has 17 amino acids. In nucleotides, the CDR3 is TGCGCCAGCAGCTATTGGATATGGGAGGCACAAACCCATGAAGCTTTCTTT. Its protein product is CASSYWIWEAQTHEAFF. Filled out from reference TRBV5-1 and TRBJ1-1, the complete variable domain reads KAGVTQTPRYLIKTRGQQVTLSCSPISGHRSVSWYQQTPGQGLQFLFEYFSETQRNKGNFPGRFSGRQFSNSRSEMNVSTLELGDSALYLCASSYWIWEAQTHEAFFGQGTRLTVV.

This clone appeared a single time. The V call is TRBV19, the J call TRBJ1-4; D not certain. V dropped 7 bases and J dropped 1 base, with 4 bases sitting between them. Germline values: CDR1 LNHDA, CDR2 SQIVND (reference sequence). The CDR3 is 12 residues long. The CDR3: CASTGTNEKLFF. The CDR3 DNA sequence: TGTGCCAGTACAGGAACTAATGAAAAACTGTTTTTT.

The chain's CDR3 is CASGLVHGGGEAFF. CDR3 nucleotides: TGTGCTAGTGGTTTGGTACACGGGGGGGGTGAAGCTTTCTTT. The chain joins TRBV12-5 to TRBJ1-1, with a tentative D call TRBD1 (5 bases). There are 14 residues in the CDR3. Germline V gives CDR1 LGHNT, CDR2 FRNRAP. V was shortened by 0 bases and J by 7 bases, with 12 bases between the two germline ends.

The rearrangement uses TRBV6-5 and TRBJ1-1, with 7 nucleotides matching TRBD1. The CDR3 is 15 amino acids. Looked up from germline, CDR1 is MNHEY and CDR2 is SVGAGI. Losses at the gene ends were 0 bases for V and 2 bases for J; bases not matched to a gene: 3. The CDR3 nucleotides are TGTGCCAGCAGTTACTCGCGACAGGGAAACACTGAAGCTTTCTTT. Translated, it gives CASSYSRQGNTEAFF.

The chain employs TRBV19 and TRBJ1-1; 7 bases line up with TRBD1. The CDR3 is 15 amino acids. Germline V CDR1 and CDR2: LNHDA, SQIVND (reference sequence). V shed 9 bases and J 3 bases; nucleotides not matched to a gene: 13. CDR3 DNA sequence: TGTGCCAGCACTTTAATAGGGGGCCGGGACACTGAAGCTTTCTTT. Translated: CASTLIGGRDTEAFF.

V gene TRBV29-1 combines with J gene TRBJ2-3; 9 positions agree with TRBD2. The CDR3 consists of 14 residues. Trimming removed 6 bases from V and 3 bases from J; junction bases left unmatched: 7. Germline V lookup: CDR1 SQVTM, CDR2 ANQGSEA. CDR3 residues: CSVASGARTDTQYF. Here the CDR3 DNA reads TGCAGCGTAGCTAGCGGGGCCAGAACAGATACGCAGTATTTT.

The chain recombines TRBV19 with TRBJ2-2; unclear D gene. The V and J ends lost 9 bases and 3 bases respectively, with 11 bases between them. The germline V gene has CDR1 LNHDA and CDR2 SQIVND (reference sequence). CDR3 length equals 13 residues. The CDR3 bases are TGTGCCAGCAATTCTCGGGACACCGGGGAGCTGTTTTTT. It codes for CASNSRDTGELFF.

This clone appeared once. This chain connects TRBV27 to TRBJ2-1; D possibly corresponds to TRBD1 (6 bases). Germline CDR1 and CDR2: MNHEY and SMNVEV (reference sequence). CDR3 size: 14 residues. Trimming removed 6 bases from V and 0 bases from J, with 9 bases in between. The CDR3 DNA is TGTGCCAGCAGGAGGGACATCTCCTACAATGAGCAGTTCTTC. This gives the protein CASRRDISYNEQFF.

The chain combines TRBV11-1 with TRBJ2-1; possible D gene TRBD1, 5 bases. The CDR3 is 12 residues long. Germline-derived CDR1 and CDR2 are SGHAT and FQDESV (reference sequence). Trimming removed 4 bases at V and 5 bases at J, with 6 bases between. CDR3 DNA: TGTGCCAGCAGCTCACAGGACAATGAGCAGTTCTTC. Translation: CASSSQDNEQFF.

The chain has TRBV15 and TRBJ2-1; 8 nucleotides line up with TRBD2. This CDR3 comprises 17 residues. Losses at the gene ends were 4 bases for V and 5 bases for J; bases not matched to a gene: 13. Germline V gene data show CDR1 as LNHNV and CDR2 as YYDKDF (reference sequence). The CDR3: CATSTGTRFFRHNEQFF. The CDR3 nucleotides are TGTGCCACCAGCACCGGGACTAGGTTTTTTCGCCACAATGAGCAGTTCTTC.

This chain uses TRBV19 with TRBJ1-5; 9 nucleotides agree with TRBD1. Germline V gives CDR1 LNHDA, CDR2 SQIVND (reference sequence). J was trimmed by 6 bases and V by 3 bases; bases with no gene match: 18. The CDR3 length is 19 residues. The CDR3 reads CASSMKGDRVLTSFQPQHF. CDR3 DNA sequence: TGTGCCAGTAGTATGAAGGGGGACAGGGTTTTAACATCGTTTCAGCCCCAGCATTTT.

This clone was observed once. The genes are TRBV7-8 and TRBJ2-6; possibly TRBD2 for D (5 bases). V dropped 2 bases and J dropped 0 bases, with 8 bases sitting between them. Germline loops: CDR1 SGHVS, CDR2 FQNEAQ. This CDR3 is 16 amino acids long. The CDR3, as DNA: TGTGCCAGCAGCTTACCCGGGGTCTCTGGGGCCAACGTCCTGACTTTC. Its translation is CASSLPGVSGANVLTF.

CDR3 nucleotides: TGCGCCAGCACCCGGGAGGTCCAAGAGACCCAGTACTTC. Its protein product is CASTREVQETQYF. The J gene is TRBJ2-5, the V gene TRBV5-1, with 7 bases that match TRBD2. The CDR3 is 13 amino acids. The junction had 3 bases not matched to a gene; V was cut back by 6 bases and J by 1 base. Germline V gene sequence: CDR1 SGHRS, CDR2 YFSETQ.

This clone was seen once. The chain recombines TRBV29-1 with TRBJ2-3, with TRBD2 matching 12 bases. The CDR3 is made up of 14 amino acids. V lost 6 bases to trimming and J lost 6 bases; unmatched junction nucleotides: 7. The germline CDR1 and CDR2 sequences are SQVTM and ANQGSEA. The CDR3 reads CSVASGRASDTQYF. DNA for the CDR3: TGCAGCGTGGCTAGCGGGAGGGCGTCGGATACGCAGTATTTT.

The chain combines TRBV4-1 with TRBJ1-1; the match to TRBD1 covers 11 bases. The CDR3 is made up of 15 amino acids. Germline V gives CDR1 MGHRA, CDR2 YSYEKL. V gave up 3 bases and J gave up 4 bases; unmatched junction bases: 4. CDR3 bases: TGCGCCAGCAGCCAGGGACAGGGGGGTGTCACTGAAGCTTTCTTT. Its translation is CASSQGQGGVTEAFF.

V usage is TRBV7-9 and J usage is TRBJ2-3; a possible D gene is TRBD2 (6 bases). Germline-derived CDR1 and CDR2 are SEHNR and FQNEAQ (reference sequence). Trimming took 4 bases from V and 5 from J, leaving 16 bases between them. This CDR3 is built from 15 residues. Here the CDR3 reads CASSYLLARQDTQYF. CDR3 bases: TGTGCCAGCAGCTACCTACTAGCCCGGCAAGATACGCAGTATTTT.

V is TRBV5-1 and J is TRBJ1-3, with 8 bases lining up with TRBD1. The CDR3 consists of 15 residues. Germline-derived CDR1 and CDR2 are SGHRS and YFSETQ. Unmatched junction bases numbered 5, after V lost 6 bases and J lost 0 bases. In DNA form, the CDR3 reads TGCGCCAGCAAAGACAGGGGCGGCTCTGGAAACACCATATATTTT. Encoded protein: CASKDRGGSGNTIYF.

The chain combines TRBV6-6 with TRBJ1-5, with D unresolved. Germline V CDR1 and CDR2: MNHNY, SVGAGI (reference sequence). The CDR3 contains 15 residues. Trimming shortened V by 4 bases and J by 5 bases, and 15 bases separated the two germline ends. CDR3 sequence reads: CASSLAQRADQPQHF. CDR3 DNA sequence: TGTGCCAGCAGTTTGGCACAGAGGGCCGATCAGCCCCAGCATTTT.

This clone is a singleton in its sample. J is TRBJ2-5 and V is TRBV24-1; weak D call: TRBD2 (5 bases). Germline loops: CDR1 KGHDR, CDR2 SFDVKD. This CDR3 comprises 11 residues. V was pared by 4 bases and J by 8 bases, with 7 bases between. The CDR3, as DNA: TGTGCCACCAGTGAACGGGGTACCCAGTACTTC. Translating it yields CATSERGTQYF.

The V call is TRBV6-5, the J call TRBJ1-1; D perhaps matches TRBD1 (6 bases). Germline CDR1 is MNHEY and CDR2 is SVGAGI. The germline V and J ends were trimmed by 10 bases and 3 bases, with 12 bases remaining between them. There are 12 residues in the CDR3. CDR3 sequence reads: CATRTADTEAFF. In DNA, the CDR3 is TGTGCCACCCGGACAGCTGACACTGAAGCTTTCTTT.

The rearrangement uses TRBV6-6 and TRBJ2-1; a possible D gene is TRBD2 (5 bases). Trimming stripped 3 bases from V and 6 bases from J, with 18 bases between. Germline CDR1 reads MNHNY; CDR2 reads SVGAGI (reference sequence). The CDR3 totals 16 residues. This CDR3 reads CASSYSQVGVFNEQFF. The CDR3 bases are TGTGCCAGCAGTTATTCCCAAGTGGGAGTGTTCAATGAGCAGTTCTTC.

The genes are TRBV11-2 and TRBJ2-7; 11 bases map to TRBD2. The J segment lost 5 bases and the V segment lost 3 bases, leaving 18 bases of the junction unmatched. CDR1 and CDR2 from the germline V gene are SGHAT and FQNNGV. The CDR3 spans 19 residues. The CDR3 coding sequence is TGTGCCAGCAGCTTTCTTCCCGTTGGGACTAGCGGTCCTCTGAACGAGCAGTACTTC. This encodes CASSFLPVGTSGPLNEQYF. The full variable domain, in which reference TRBV11-2 and TRBJ2-7 provide the parts outside the CDR3, is EAGVAQSPRYKIIEKRQSVAFWCNPISGHATLYWYQQILGQGPKLLIQFQNNGVVDDSQLPKDRFSAERLKGVDSTLKIQPAKLEDSAVYLCASSFLPVGTSGPLNEQYFGPGTRLTVT.

V and J are TRBV10-3 and TRBJ1-1; TRBD1 is a possible D gene (5 bases). V shed 6 bases and J shed 3 bases, with 14 bases lying between them. Germline lookup yields CDR1 ENHRY and CDR2 SYGVKD. CDR3 length: 14 amino acids. CDR3 residues: CAISETRGDTEAFF. In DNA form, the CDR3 reads TGTGCCATCAGCGAGACCCGGGGGGACACTGAAGCTTTCTTT.

The V gene is TRBV29-1, the J gene TRBJ1-1; 7 bases align to TRBD1. V gave up 5 bases and J gave up 1 base; unmatched junction bases: 4. CDR1 is SQVTM and CDR2 is ANQGSEA in the germline V gene. The CDR3 covers 13 residues. CDR3 nucleotides: TGCAGCGTTCCGGGACAGACGAACACTGAAGCTTTCTTT. Translated, it gives CSVPGQTNTEAFF. The full variable domain, completed using reference TRBV29-1 and TRBJ1-1, is SAVISQKPSRDICQRGTSLTIQCQVDSQVTMMFWYRQQPGQSLTLIATANQGSEATYESGFVIDKFPISRPNLTFSTLTVSNMSPEDSSIYLCSVPGQTNTEAFFGQGTRLTVV.